These 15 T cell receptor beta chains came from one sample sequenced in a study of cytomegalovirus exposure and HLA in healthy donors. This PCR relied on a set of 60 Vbeta primers and 13 Jbeta primers. The method was immunoSEQ multiplex PCR; TCRdb's version includes in-frame clones alone and lacks a portion of them. Altogether roughly 180,000 clones are present, over 60% being singletons, with the ten largest covering around 15%. The sequencing sample was made of PBMCs. The receptor set was obtained from a man between 50 and 59 years old in good health and CMV-seropositive.

This sequence joins TRBV5-8 and TRBJ1-2; tentatively, D is TRBD1 (5 bases). Germline assignment: CDR1 SGHTS and CDR2 YDEGEE. V lost 4 bases to trimming and J lost 2 bases, with 9 bases between them. This CDR3 has 13 amino acids. The CDR3 spells CASSPRGNYGYTF. DNA of the CDR3: TGTGCCAGCAGCCCGCGGGGGAACTATGGCTACACCTTC.

The genes are TRBV7-9 and TRBJ2-2, with 11 bases aligning to TRBD1. This CDR3 contains 16 residues. Germline-derived CDR1 and CDR2 are SEHNR and FQNEAQ (reference sequence). V trimming: 5 bases; J trimming: 1 base; junction bases outside the gene matches: 3. The chain's CDR3 is CASSGGQGGNTGELFF. The CDR3 DNA follows: TGTGCCAGCAGCGGGGGACAGGGGGGGAACACCGGGGAGCTGTTTTTT.

This chain connects TRBV2 to TRBJ2-7, with TRBD1 matching 7 bases. Trimming removed 5 bases from V and 0 bases from J; junction bases left unmatched: 7. CDR3 length equals 15 residues. CDR1 is SNHLY and CDR2 is FYNNEI in the germline V gene. CDR3: CASSKGGGPSYEQYV. The CDR3 coding sequence is TGTGCCAGCAGTAAAGGGGGCGGACCCTCCTACGAGCAGTACGTC.

This chain uses TRBV7-6 with TRBJ2-7; TRBD1 aligns across 9 bases. Germline V CDR1 and CDR2: SGHVS, FNYEAQ. The J segment lost 5 bases and the V segment lost 1 base, leaving 6 bases of the junction unmatched. This CDR3 spans 15 amino acids. Here the CDR3 DNA reads TGTGCCAGCAGCTTAGTGGGGACAGGGAACCACGAGCAGTACTTC. It codes for CASSLVGTGNHEQYF.

The chain uses TRBV6-6 and TRBJ2-3, with 7 positions matching TRBD1. Germline-derived CDR1 and CDR2 are MNHNY and SVGAGI (reference sequence). The CDR3 extends over 16 amino acids. V gave up 0 bases and J gave up 5 bases; unmatched junction bases: 8. Here the CDR3 DNA reads TGTGCCAGCAGTTACTCTGACAGGGCCCCGAAAGATACGCAGTATTTT. This codes for CASSYSDRAPKDTQYF.

V and J are TRBV28 and TRBJ1-1; 7 nucleotides agree with TRBD1. With V trimmed by 5 bases and J by 0 bases, 6 bases remained unmatched. The CDR3 covers 15 residues. Germline assignment: CDR1 MDHEN and CDR2 SYDVKM. The CDR3: CASSRDRPLNTEAFF. DNA of the CDR3: TGTGCCAGCAGTCGGGACAGACCCTTGAACACTGAAGCTTTCTTT.

The chain links TRBV7-2 to TRBJ1-2; 8 nucleotides match TRBD1. V shed 3 bases and J 6 bases; nucleotides not matched to a gene: 3. The CDR3 contains 13 residues. The germline gives CDR1 SGHTA, CDR2 FQGNSA. CDR3 protein: CASSFSGGNGYTF. Here the CDR3 DNA reads TGTGCCAGCAGCTTCTCAGGGGGCAATGGCTACACCTTC.

The chain is built from TRBV11-3 and TRBJ2-2; 7 bases align to TRBD1. Looked up from germline, CDR1 is SGHNT and CDR2 is YENEEA. V lost 5 bases, J lost 3 bases, and 6 bases stayed unmatched. The CDR3 has 15 residues. This CDR3 is CASSPGGLDTGELFF. The CDR3 DNA is TGTGCCAGCAGCCCAGGGGGATTGGACACCGGGGAGCTGTTTTTT.

Written as DNA, the CDR3 is TGTGCCAGCAGCTCCGGACAGGGGGTAGGTAATGAGCAGTTCTTC. Translated, it gives CASSSGQGVGNEQFF. This chain uses TRBV28 with TRBJ2-1, with 10 bases aligning to TRBD1. Germline V gives CDR1 MDHEN, CDR2 SYDVKM. CDR3 length: 15 residues. Trimming took 6 bases from V and 7 from J; bases not matched to a gene: 9.

V usage is TRBV11-2 and J usage is TRBJ1-1, with D possibly matching TRBD1 (5 bases). CDR3 size: 16 residues. Deletions cut 2 bases from V and 0 bases from J, with 13 bases between. The germline V gene encodes CDR1 SGHAT and CDR2 FQNNGV. CDR3 nucleotides: TGTGCCAGCAGCTTACAGGGAACGGGTATGAACACTGAAGCTTTCTTT. As protein: CASSLQGTGMNTEAFF. Complete variable domain (other parts from reference TRBV11-2 and TRBJ1-1): EAGVAQSPRYKIIEKRQSVAFWCNPISGHATLYWYQQILGQGPKLLIQFQNNGVVDDSQLPKDRFSAERLKGVDSTLKIQPAKLEDSAVYLCASSLQGTGMNTEAFFGQGTRLTVV.

This clone was seen a few times. This sequence joins TRBV2 and TRBJ2-3; D is possibly TRBD2 (6 bases). The germline V gene has CDR1 SNHLY and CDR2 FYNNEI. CDR3 length: 14 residues. V was trimmed by 4 bases and J by 1 base, leaving 9 bases between them. The DNA of the CDR3 is TGTGCCAGCAGTGGCCAGCGGGGCACAGATACGCAGTATTTT. Residues: CASSGQRGTDTQYF.

This chain links TRBV10-2 with TRBJ1-1; D remains unclear. Trimming took off 7 bases at V and 0 bases at J, with 9 bases between the two ends. The CDR3 totals 13 residues. Per germline, CDR1 WSHSY and CDR2 SAAADI. The CDR3 protein is CASKPKMNTEAFF. CDR3 nucleotides: TGCGCCAGCAAACCTAAAATGAACACTGAAGCTTTCTTT.

V and J are TRBV7-9 and TRBJ2-4; tentatively, D is TRBD2 (6 bases). The CDR3 contains 16 residues. Per germline, CDR1 SEHNR and CDR2 FQNEAQ (reference sequence). The V end was cut by 5 bases, the J end by 1 base, with 15 bases between. This chain's CDR3 is CASSKRTEGAKNIQYF. The CDR3 bases are TGTGCCAGCAGCAAACGGACGGAGGGGGCCAAAAACATTCAGTACTTC. The variable domain in full, completed from reference TRBV7-9 and TRBJ2-4, reads DTGVSQNPRHKITKRGQNVTFRCDPISEHNRLYWYRQTLGQGPEFLTYFQNEAQLEKSRLLSDRFSAERPKGSFSTLEIQRTEQGDSAMYLCASSKRTEGAKNIQYFGAGTRLSVL.

The chain joins TRBV13 to TRBJ2-5; 12 bases fit TRBD1. Trimming removed 3 bases from V and 4 bases from J; junction bases left unmatched: 6. The CDR3 totals 16 residues. CDR1 is PRHDT, CDR2 FYEKMQ, per germline (reference sequence). CDR3 sequence: CASSLFGTGGGETQYF. As DNA, the CDR3 is TGTGCCAGCAGCTTGTTTGGGACAGGGGGCGGAGAGACCCAGTACTTC.

The chain carries TRBV6-1 and TRBJ2-4; 7 positions match TRBD1. The CDR3 sequence is 18 residues long. In germline, CDR1 is MNHNS, CDR2 SASEGT. V lost 2 bases to trimming and J lost 1 base; unmatched junction nucleotides: 11. CDR3 amino acids: CASSEHRGWDGAKNIQYF. CDR3 DNA sequence: TGTGCCAGCAGTGAACACAGGGGATGGGATGGGGCCAAAAACATTCAGTACTTC.